Reported below is one T cell receptor beta chain. The germline V and J ends were trimmed by 7 bases and 2 bases, with 6 bases remaining between them. The CDR3 length is 12 residues. The data stem from a study of blood T cell repertoires in COVID-19. Overall study context: There were acute and convalescent COVID-19 samples, and they came from the United States, Italy and Spain. PBMCs, B-cell-depleted T cells, or T cells provided the cDNA or gDNA that made up the material.

Authors' processing steps: Scientists estimated how many nucleated cells there were by amplifying reference gene primers. The method was immunoSEQ multiplex PCR; TCRdb's version includes in-frame clones alone and lacks a portion of them. V and J calls and clone size are given by that table; D and trimming were obtained from the DNA. The sample includes 270,000 or so clones, around 86% of them seen just once. The chain combines TRBV12-3 or TRBV12-4 with TRBJ1-5; no reliable D call. This receptor was identified in a man aged 40-49 years with active or convalescent COVID-19. The sequenced sample was peripheral blood. This CDR3 reads CASTYGNQPQHF. The DNA of the CDR3 is TGTGCCAGCACCTACGGCAATCAGCCCCAGCATTTT.